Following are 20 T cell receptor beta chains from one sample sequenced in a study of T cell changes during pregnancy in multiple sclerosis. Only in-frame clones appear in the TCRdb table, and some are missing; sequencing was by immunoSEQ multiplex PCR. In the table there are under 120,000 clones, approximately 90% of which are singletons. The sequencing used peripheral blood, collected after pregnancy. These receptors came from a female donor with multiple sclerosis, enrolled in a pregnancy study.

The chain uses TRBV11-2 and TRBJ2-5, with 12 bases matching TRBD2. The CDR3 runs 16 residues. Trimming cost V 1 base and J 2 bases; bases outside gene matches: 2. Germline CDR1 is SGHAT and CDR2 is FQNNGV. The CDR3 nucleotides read TGTGCCAGCAGCTTAGGGACTAGCGGGGATCAAGAGACCCAGTACTTC. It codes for CASSLGTSGDQETQYF.

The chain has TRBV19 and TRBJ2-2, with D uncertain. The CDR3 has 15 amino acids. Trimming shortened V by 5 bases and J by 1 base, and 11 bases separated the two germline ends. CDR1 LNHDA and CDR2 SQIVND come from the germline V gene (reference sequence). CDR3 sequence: CASSPSFLNTGELFF. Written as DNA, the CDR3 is TGTGCCAGTAGTCCTTCCTTTTTGAACACCGGGGAGCTGTTTTTT.

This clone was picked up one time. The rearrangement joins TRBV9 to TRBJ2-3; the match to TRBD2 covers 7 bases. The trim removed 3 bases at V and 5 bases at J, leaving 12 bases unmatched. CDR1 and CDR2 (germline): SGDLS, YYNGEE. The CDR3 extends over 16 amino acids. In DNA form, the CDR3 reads TGTGCCAGCAGCGGATCCCTAGGGAGGGCTGGAGATACGCAGTATTTT. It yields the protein CASSGSLGRAGDTQYF. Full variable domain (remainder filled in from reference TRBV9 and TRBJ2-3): DSGVTQTPKHLITATGQRVTLRCSPRSGDLSVYWYQQSLDQGLQFLIQYYNGEERAKGNILERFSAQQFPDLHSELNLSSLELGDSALYFCASSGSLGRAGDTQYFGPGTRLTVL.

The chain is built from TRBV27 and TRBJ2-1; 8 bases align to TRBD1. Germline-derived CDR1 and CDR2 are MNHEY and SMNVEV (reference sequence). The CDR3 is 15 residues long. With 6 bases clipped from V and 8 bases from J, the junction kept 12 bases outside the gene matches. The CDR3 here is CASRSTGDFGDEQFF. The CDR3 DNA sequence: TGTGCCAGCAGATCGACAGGGGATTTTGGCGATGAGCAGTTCTTC.

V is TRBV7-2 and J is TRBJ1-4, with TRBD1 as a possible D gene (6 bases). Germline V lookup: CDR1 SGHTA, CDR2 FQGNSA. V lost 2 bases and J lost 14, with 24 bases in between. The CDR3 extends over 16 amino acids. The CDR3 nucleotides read TGTGCCAGCAGCTTATCTGGGACACGGGGACGGTGGAGGCTGTTTTTT. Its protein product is CASSLSGTRGRWRLFF.

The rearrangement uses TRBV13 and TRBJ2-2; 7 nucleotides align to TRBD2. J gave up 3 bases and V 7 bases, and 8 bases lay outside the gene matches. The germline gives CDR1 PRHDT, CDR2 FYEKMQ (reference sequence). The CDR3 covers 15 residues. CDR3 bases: TGTGCCAGCACGGGGGGATCGGCGGACACCGGGGAGCTGTTTTTT. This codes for CASTGGSADTGELFF.

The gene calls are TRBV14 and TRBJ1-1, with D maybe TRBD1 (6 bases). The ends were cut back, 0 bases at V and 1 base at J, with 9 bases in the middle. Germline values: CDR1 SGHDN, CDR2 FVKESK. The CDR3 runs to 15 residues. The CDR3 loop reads CASSQERGWNTEAFF. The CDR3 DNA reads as TGTGCCAGCAGCCAAGAGAGGGGGTGGAACACTGAAGCTTTCTTT.

The CDR3 sequence: CASSMRQDMIPLHF. In DNA, the CDR3 is TGTGCCAGTAGTATGAGACAGGATATGATACCCCTCCACTTT. The chain recombines TRBV19 with TRBJ1-6, with D maybe TRBD1 (6 bases). Germline CDR1 and CDR2: LNHDA and SQIVND (reference sequence). V lost 3 bases to trimming and J lost 12 bases, with 15 bases between them. This CDR3 spans 14 amino acids.

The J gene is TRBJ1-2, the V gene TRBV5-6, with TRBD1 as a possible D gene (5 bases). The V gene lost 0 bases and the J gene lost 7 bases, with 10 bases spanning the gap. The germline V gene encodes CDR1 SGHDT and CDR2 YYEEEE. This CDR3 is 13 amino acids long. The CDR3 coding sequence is TGTGCCAGCAGCTTGGCAGGGATGTCTGGCTACACCTTC. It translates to CASSLAGMSGYTF. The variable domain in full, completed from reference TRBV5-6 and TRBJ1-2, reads DAGVTQSPTHLIKTRGQQVTLRCSPKSGHDTVSWYQQALGQGPQFIFQYYEEEERQRGNFPDRFSGHQFPNYSSELNVNALLLGDSALYLCASSLAGMSGYTFGSGTRLTVV.

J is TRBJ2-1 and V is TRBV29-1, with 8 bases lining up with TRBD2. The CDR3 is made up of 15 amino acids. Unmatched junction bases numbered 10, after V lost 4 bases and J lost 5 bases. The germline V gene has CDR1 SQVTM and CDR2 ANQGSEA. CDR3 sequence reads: CSVGLDGGAHNEQFF. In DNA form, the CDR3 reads TGCAGCGTTGGATTGGACGGGGGGGCCCACAATGAGCAGTTCTTC.

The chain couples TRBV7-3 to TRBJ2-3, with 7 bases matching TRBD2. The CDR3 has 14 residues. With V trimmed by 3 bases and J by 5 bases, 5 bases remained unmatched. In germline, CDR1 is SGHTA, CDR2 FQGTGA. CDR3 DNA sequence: TGTGCCAGCAGCTTTTGGGGAGGGGAAGATACGCAGTATTTT. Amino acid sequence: CASSFWGGEDTQYF.

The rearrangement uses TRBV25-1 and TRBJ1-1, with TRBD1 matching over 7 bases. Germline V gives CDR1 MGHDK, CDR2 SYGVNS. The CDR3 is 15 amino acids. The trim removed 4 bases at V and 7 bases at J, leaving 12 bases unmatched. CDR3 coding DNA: TGTGCCAGCAGTGGCCTGATGGACAGGTGGGATGAAGCTTTCTTT. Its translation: CASSGLMDRWDEAFF. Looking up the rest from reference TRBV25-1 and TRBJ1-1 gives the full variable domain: EADIYQTPRYLVIGTGKKITLECSQTMGHDKMYWYQQDPGMELHLIHYSYGVNSTEKGDLSSESTVSRIRTEHFPLTLESARPSHTSQYLCASSGLMDRWDEAFFGQGTRLTVV.

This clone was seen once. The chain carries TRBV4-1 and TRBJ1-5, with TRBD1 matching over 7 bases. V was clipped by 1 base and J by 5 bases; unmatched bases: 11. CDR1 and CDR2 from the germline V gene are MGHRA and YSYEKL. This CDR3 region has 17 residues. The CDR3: CASSQVVLDRVDQPQHF. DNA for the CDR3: TGCGCCAGCAGCCAAGTCGTTTTAGACAGGGTCGATCAGCCCCAGCATTTT.

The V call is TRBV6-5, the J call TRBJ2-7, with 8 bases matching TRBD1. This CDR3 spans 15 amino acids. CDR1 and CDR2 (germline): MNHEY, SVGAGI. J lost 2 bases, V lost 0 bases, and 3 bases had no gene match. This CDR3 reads CASSYSTGATYEQYF. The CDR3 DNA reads TGTGCCAGCAGTTACTCGACAGGGGCTACCTACGAGCAGTACTTC.

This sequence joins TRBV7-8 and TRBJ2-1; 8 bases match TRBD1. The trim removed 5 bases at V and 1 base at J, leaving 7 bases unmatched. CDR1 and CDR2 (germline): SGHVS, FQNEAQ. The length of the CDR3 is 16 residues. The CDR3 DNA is TGTGCCAGCAGCCCCAGAGACAGGGGATCCTACAATGAGCAGTTCTTC. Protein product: CASSPRDRGSYNEQFF.

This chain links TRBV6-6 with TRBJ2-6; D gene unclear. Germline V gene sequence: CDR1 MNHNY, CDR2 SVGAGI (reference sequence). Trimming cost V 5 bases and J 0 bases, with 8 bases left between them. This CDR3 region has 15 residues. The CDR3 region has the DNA TGTGCCAGCAGTCCAAGGAGCTCTGGGGCCAACGTCCTGACTTTC. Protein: CASSPRSSGANVLTF.

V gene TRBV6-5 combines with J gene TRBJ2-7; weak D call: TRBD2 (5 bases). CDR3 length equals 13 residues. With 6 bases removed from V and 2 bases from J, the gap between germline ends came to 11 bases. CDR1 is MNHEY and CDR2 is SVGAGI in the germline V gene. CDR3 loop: CASSPAGAYEQYF. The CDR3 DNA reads TGTGCCAGCAGCCCCGCGGGCGCCTACGAGCAGTACTTC.

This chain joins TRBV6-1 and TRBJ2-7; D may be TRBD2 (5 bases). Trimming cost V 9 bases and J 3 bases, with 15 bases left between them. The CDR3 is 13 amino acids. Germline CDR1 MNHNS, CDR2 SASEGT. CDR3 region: CASSRGLVYEQYF. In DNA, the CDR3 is TGTGCCAGTTCACGGGGTTTGGTCTACGAGCAGTACTTC.

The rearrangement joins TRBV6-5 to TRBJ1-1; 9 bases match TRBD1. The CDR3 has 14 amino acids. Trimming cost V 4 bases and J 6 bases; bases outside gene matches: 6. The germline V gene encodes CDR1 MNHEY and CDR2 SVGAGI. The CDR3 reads CASSSTGGGSEAFF. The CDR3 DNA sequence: TGTGCCAGCAGTTCGACAGGGGGAGGCTCTGAAGCTTTCTTT.

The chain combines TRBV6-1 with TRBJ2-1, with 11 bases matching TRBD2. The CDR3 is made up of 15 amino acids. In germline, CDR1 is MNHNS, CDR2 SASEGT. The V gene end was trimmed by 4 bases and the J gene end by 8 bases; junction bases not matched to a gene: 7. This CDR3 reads CASSVSTSGVDEQFF. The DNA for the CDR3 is TGTGCCAGCAGTGTGTCGACTAGCGGGGTCGATGAGCAGTTCTTC.